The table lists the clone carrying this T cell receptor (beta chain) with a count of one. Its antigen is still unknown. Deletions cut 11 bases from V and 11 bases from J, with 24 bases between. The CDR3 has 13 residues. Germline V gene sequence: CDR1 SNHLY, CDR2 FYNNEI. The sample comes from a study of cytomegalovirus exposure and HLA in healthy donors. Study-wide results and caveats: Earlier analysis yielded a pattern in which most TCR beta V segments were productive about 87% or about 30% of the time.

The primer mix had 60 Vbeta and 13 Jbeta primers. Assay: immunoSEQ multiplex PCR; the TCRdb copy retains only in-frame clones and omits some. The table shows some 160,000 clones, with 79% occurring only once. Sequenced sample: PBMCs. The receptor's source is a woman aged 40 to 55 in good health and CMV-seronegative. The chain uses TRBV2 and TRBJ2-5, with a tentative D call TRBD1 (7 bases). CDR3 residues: CASQESGGWEQYF. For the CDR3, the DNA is TGTGCCTCCCAAGAATCAGGGGGGTGGGAGCAGTACTTC.